Shown below are 4 T cell receptor beta chains from a single sample sequenced in a study of blood T cell repertoires in COVID-19. Sequencing used immunoSEQ multiplex PCR; TCRdb keeps in-frame clones, though not all of them. The table includes 90,000 or so clones, around 87% detected once. Material: peripheral blood. The receptors originated from a human donor in a cohort sampled during active COVID-19.

The CDR3 DNA reads as TGTGCCAGCAGCTCCAGGACAGGGAACACCGGGGAGCTGTTTTTT. This sequence encodes CASSSRTGNTGELFF. The J gene is TRBJ2-2, the V gene TRBV7-8, with 7 bases aligning to TRBD1. The V segment lost 4 bases and the J segment 1 base; nucleotides outside the gene matches: 3. Germline assignment: CDR1 SGHVS and CDR2 FQNEAQ. The CDR3 is 15 residues long.

The chain has TRBV5-1 and TRBJ1-1; D gene ambiguous. Between the trimmed V and J ends, which lost 0 bases and 5 bases, there was a span of 8 bases. This CDR3 comprises 13 residues. The V gene's germline CDR1 is SGHRS and CDR2 YFSETQ. For the CDR3, the DNA is TGCGCCAGCAGCTTGGAGTCGAGGACTGAAGCTTTCTTT. Translation gives CASSLESRTEAFF.

This chain connects TRBV9 to TRBJ1-1, with TRBD1 as a possible D gene (6 bases). The CDR3 extends over 15 amino acids. CDR1 is SGDLS, CDR2 YYNGEE, per germline. V lost 0 bases and J lost 6, with 15 bases in between. CDR3 in amino acids: CASSVVVGTPAEAFF. In DNA, the CDR3 is TGTGCCAGCAGCGTAGTGGTAGGGACACCCGCTGAAGCTTTCTTT. Filled out from reference TRBV9 and TRBJ1-1, the complete variable domain reads DSGVTQTPKHLITATGQRVTLRCSPRSGDLSVYWYQQSLDQGLQFLIQYYNGEERAKGNILERFSAQQFPDLHSELNLSSLELGDSALYFCASSVVVGTPAEAFFGQGTRLTVV.

V usage is TRBV7-2 and J usage is TRBJ1-4; D is unresolved. CDR1 and CDR2 (germline): SGHTA, FQGNSA. Trimming cost V 1 base and J 7 bases, with 7 bases left between them. This CDR3 region has 13 residues. Here the CDR3 reads CASSLDGREKLFF. In DNA form, the CDR3 reads TGTGCCAGCAGCTTAGACGGTCGTGAAAAACTGTTTTTT.